Sequencing of this TCR beta chain was carried out in a study of beta chain features in type 1 diabetes. Study-wide findings and caveats: Patients showed naive, central memory and Treg TCRB repertoires that appeared more similar than those of healthy donors. TCRB CDR3 length was moderately but significantly reduced in all four CD4+ subsets of Type 1 diabetes patients.

Germline V CDR1 and CDR2: SGHAT, FQNNGV. J lost 4 bases, V lost 3 bases, and 5 bases had no gene match. This CDR3 spans 14 amino acids. In the case of this clone: Its antigen is not known.

As every portion of the isolated RNA was reverse transcribed, the sequencing read expressed TCRB transcripts. TCRdb's table, derived via immunoSEQ multiplex PCR, lists solely in-frame clones and lacks some. The sample shows 600,000 to 700,000 clones, around 12% of them seen only once. This receptor was taken from a man aged 30-40 years with type 1 diabetes. Sequenced input: naive CD4+ T cells from blood. This rearrangement joins TRBV11-2 to TRBJ1-2, with TRBD1 matching 7 bases. This CDR3 is CASSFSGQAYGYTF. The CDR3 DNA reads TGTGCCAGCAGCTTCTCAGGACAGGCCTATGGCTACACCTTC.